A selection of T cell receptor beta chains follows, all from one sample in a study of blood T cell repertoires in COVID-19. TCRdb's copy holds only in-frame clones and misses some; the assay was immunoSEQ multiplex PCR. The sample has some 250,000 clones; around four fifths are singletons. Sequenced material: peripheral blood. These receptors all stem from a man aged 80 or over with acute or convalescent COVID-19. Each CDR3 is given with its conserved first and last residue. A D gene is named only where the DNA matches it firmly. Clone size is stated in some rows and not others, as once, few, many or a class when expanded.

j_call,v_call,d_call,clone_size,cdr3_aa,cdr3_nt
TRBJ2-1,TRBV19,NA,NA,CASSAQNYNEQFF,TGTGCCAGTAGTGCACAGAACTACAATGAGCAGTTCTTC
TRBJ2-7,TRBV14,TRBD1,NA,CASSAQTGTSIEQYF,TGTGCCAGCAGCGCCCAGACAGGGACCAGTATCGAGCAGTACTTC
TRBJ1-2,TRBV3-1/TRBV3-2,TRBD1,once,CASSQWTGAGYTF,TGTGCCAGCAGCCAATGGACAGGGGCTGGCTACACCTTC
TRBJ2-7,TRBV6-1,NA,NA,CASSDGFYEQYF,TGTGCCAGCAGTGATGGCTTCTACGAGCAGTACTTC
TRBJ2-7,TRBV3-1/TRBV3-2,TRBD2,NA,CASSTPGTRGSYEQYF,TGTGCCAGCAGCACCCCCGGGACTAGGGGATCGTACGAGCAGTACTTC
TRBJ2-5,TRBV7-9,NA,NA,CASSLAGSPGAQYF,TGTGCCAGCAGCTTAGCTGGTTCCCCGGGAGCCCAGTACTTC
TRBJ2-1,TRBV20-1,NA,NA,CSASSRVINNEQFF,TGCAGTGCTAGTTCCAGGGTAATCAACAATGAGCAGTTCTTC
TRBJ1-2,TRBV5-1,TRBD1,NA,CASSLPGTGDGYTF,TGCGCCAGCAGCTTGCCCGGGACAGGAGATGGCTACACCTTC
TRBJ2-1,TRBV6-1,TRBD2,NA,CASSEATSGINYEQFF,TGTGCCAGCAGTGAAGCAACTAGCGGGATTAACTATGAGCAGTTCTTC
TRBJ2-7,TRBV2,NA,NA,CASADGTRDYEQYF,TGTGCCAGCGCGGACGGGACACGGGACTACGAGCAGTACTTC
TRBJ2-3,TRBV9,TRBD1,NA,CASSVEGAGDTQYF,TGTGCCAGCAGCGTAGAGGGGGCCGGGGATACGCAGTATTTT
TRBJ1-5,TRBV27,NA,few,CASRPGNLGNQPQHF,TGTGCCAGCAGGCCCGGGAACCTCGGGAATCAGCCCCAGCATTTT
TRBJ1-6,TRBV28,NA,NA,CASSRTDMASPLHF,TGTGCCAGCAGTAGAACGGACATGGCCTCACCCCTCCACTTT
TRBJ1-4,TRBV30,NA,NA,CAWKGQPNEKLFF,TGTGCCTGGAAGGGACAACCTAATGAAAAACTGTTTTTT
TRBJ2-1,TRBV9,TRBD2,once,CASSVAGTSVEQFF,TGTGCCAGCAGCGTAGCCGGGACTAGTGTTGAGCAGTTCTTC
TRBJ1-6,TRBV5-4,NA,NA,CASSLQGASPLHF,TGTGCCAGCAGCCTACAGGGCGCGTCGCCCCTCCACTTT
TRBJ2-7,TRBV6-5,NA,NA,CASSSQDPGSEQYF,TGTGCCAGCAGTTCACAGGATCCGGGCTCCGAGCAGTACTTC
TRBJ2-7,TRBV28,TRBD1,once,CASSPRPGTGMSSYEQYF,TGTGCCAGCAGTCCACGTCCCGGGACAGGGATGAGCTCCTACGAGCAGTACTTC
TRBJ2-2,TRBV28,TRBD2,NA,CASSSKIAGGPVTGELFF,TGTGCCAGCAGTTCCAAGATAGCGGGAGGGCCGGTTACCGGGGAGCTGTTTTTT
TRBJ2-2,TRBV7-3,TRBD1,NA,CASSRDRDTGELFF,TGTGCCAGCAGCCGGGACAGGGACACCGGGGAGCTGTTTTTT
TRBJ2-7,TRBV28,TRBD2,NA,CASSYLAGGRAEQYF,TGTGCCAGCAGTTATCTAGCGGGTGGGCGTGCCGAGCAGTACTTC
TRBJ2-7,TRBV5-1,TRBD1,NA,CASSLVSGTGTYEQYF,TGCGCCAGCAGCTTGGTTTCCGGGACAGGGACCTACGAGCAGTACTTC
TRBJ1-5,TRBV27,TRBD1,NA,CASSPGQGRGNQPQHF,TGTGCCAGCAGTCCAGGACAGGGGCGCGGCAATCAGCCCCAGCATTTT
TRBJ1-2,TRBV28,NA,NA,CASSLGGTNYGYTF,TGTGCCAGCAGTTTGGGGGGGACTAACTATGGCTACACCTTC
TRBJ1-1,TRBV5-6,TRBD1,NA,CASSLGTGIPNTEAFF,TGTGCCAGCAGCTTGGGGACAGGGATTCCGAACACTGAAGCTTTCTTT
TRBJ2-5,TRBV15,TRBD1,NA,CATSREPGTGVETQYF,TGTGCCACCAGCAGAGAACCCGGGACAGGGGTAGAGACCCAGTACTTC
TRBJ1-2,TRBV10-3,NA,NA,CAISESAGYGYTF,TGTGCCATCAGTGAGTCGGCAGGGTATGGCTACACCTTC
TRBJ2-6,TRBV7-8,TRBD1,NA,CASTRGTGVGANVLTF,TGTGCCAGCACCCGCGGGACAGGGGTTGGGGCCAACGTCCTGACTTTC
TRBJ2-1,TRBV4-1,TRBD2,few,CASSPRRGAGASGSNEQFF,TGCGCCAGCAGCCCCCGGCGGGGGGCCGGGGCTAGCGGGTCGAATGAGCAGTTCTTC
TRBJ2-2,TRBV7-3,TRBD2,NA,CASSPYLGLAERTGELFF,TGTGCCAGCAGCCCGTACCTAGGACTAGCGGAACGCACCGGGGAGCTGTTTTTT
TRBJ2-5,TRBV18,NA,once,CASSLFSQETQYF,TGTGCCAGCTCACTGTTCAGCCAAGAGACCCAGTACTTC
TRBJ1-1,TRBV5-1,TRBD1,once,CASSLDRGNTEAFF,TGCGCCAGCAGCTTGGACAGGGGGAACACTGAAGCTTTCTTT
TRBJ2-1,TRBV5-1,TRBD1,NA,CASSPSGTVSYNEQFF,TGCGCCAGCAGCCCGTCCGGGACAGTCTCCTACAATGAGCAGTTCTTC
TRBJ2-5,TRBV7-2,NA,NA,CASSSPDSLGKTQYF,TGTGCCAGCAGCTCCCCGGACAGCTTGGGGAAGACCCAGTACTTC
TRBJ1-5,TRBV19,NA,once,CASSIDPGTGGLDQPQHF,TGTGCCAGTAGTATAGATCCTGGGACTGGAGGGTTGGATCAGCCCCAGCATTTT
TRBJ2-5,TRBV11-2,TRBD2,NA,CASSMIAGAETQYF,TGTGCCAGCAGCATGATAGCGGGAGCGGAGACCCAGTACTTC
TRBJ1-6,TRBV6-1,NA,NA,CASSELDNSPLHF,TGTGCCAGCAGTGAACTTGATAATTCACCCCTCCACTTT
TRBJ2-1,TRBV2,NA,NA,CASSEYLSWNEQFF,TGTGCCAGCAGTGAATACCTAAGCTGGAATGAGCAGTTCTTC
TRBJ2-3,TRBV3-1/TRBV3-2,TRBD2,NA,CASSPSGRQVDTQYF,TGTGCCAGCAGCCCCTCCGGGAGGCAGGTAGATACGCAGTATTTT
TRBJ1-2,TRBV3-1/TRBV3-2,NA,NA,CASSQERPNYGYTF,TGTGCCAGCAGCCAAGAGAGGCCTAACTATGGCTACACCTTC
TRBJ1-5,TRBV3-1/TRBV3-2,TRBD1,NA,CASSQGTDLNQPQHF,TGTGCCAGCAGCCAGGGGACAGACCTTAATCAGCCCCAGCATTTT
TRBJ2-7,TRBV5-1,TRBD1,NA,CASSDPSGTGLDEQYF,TGCGCCAGCAGCGACCCGTCCGGGACAGGGCTTGACGAGCAGTACTTC
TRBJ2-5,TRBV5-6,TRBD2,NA,CASSYWGGVETQYF,TGTGCCAGCAGCTACTGGGGGGGTGTAGAGACCCAGTACTTC
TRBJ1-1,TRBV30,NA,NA,CAWSVQGVTEAFF,TGTGCCTGGAGTGTACAAGGGGTCACTGAAGCTTTCTTT
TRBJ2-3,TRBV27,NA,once,CASSTSWTRGRRGTDTQYF,TGTGCCAGCAGCACCTCTTGGACTCGTGGTAGGCGGGGCACAGATACGCAGTATTTT
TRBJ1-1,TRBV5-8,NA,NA,CASRPRGQTNTEAFF,TGTGCCAGCAGACCCCGCGGACAAACTAACACTGAAGCTTTCTTT
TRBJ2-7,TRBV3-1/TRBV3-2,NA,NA,CASSLSRLQGQNEQYF,TGTGCCAGCAGTCTATCCCGTCTTCAGGGCCAAAACGAGCAGTACTTC
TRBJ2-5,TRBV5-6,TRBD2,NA,CASSPGLAGVETQYF,TGTGCCAGCAGCCCTGGACTAGCGGGAGTAGAGACCCAGTACTTC
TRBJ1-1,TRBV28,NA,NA,CASSFSDNWAFF,TGTGCCAGCAGTTTCTCTGACAATTGGGCTTTCTTT
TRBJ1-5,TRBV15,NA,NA,CATSRGPGGGNQPQHF,TGTGCCACCAGCAGAGGACCGGGAGGAGGCAATCAGCCCCAGCATTTT
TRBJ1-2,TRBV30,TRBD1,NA,CAWTPDRVDYGYTF,TGTGCCTGGACCCCGGACAGGGTGGACTATGGCTACACCTTC
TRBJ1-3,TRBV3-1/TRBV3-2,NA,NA,CASSQQGSGNTIYF,TGTGCCAGCAGCCAACAGGGCTCTGGAAACACCATATATTTT
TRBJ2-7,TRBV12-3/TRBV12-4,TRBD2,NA,CASSRLAGFEQYF,TGTGCCAGCAGCCGACTAGCGGGATTCGAGCAGTACTTC
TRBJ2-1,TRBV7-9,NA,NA,CASSYPPRGPQLNEQFF,TGTGCCAGCAGCTACCCCCCCAGGGGACCACAACTTAATGAGCAGTTCTTC
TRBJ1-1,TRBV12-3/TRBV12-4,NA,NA,CASSPGVRAFF,TGTGCCAGCAGCCCGGGGGTTAGAGCTTTCTTT
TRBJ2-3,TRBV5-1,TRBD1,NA,CASSLAGQASDTQYF,TGCGCCAGCAGCTTGGCGGGACAGGCCTCAGATACGCAGTATTTT
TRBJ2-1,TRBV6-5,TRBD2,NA,CASSSWTSGGDEQFF,TGTGCCAGCTCTTCCTGGACTAGCGGGGGTGATGAGCAGTTCTTC
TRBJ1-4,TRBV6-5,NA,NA,CASSLQIEYNEKLFF,TGTGCCAGCAGTCTCCAAATCGAGTATAATGAAAAACTGTTTTTT